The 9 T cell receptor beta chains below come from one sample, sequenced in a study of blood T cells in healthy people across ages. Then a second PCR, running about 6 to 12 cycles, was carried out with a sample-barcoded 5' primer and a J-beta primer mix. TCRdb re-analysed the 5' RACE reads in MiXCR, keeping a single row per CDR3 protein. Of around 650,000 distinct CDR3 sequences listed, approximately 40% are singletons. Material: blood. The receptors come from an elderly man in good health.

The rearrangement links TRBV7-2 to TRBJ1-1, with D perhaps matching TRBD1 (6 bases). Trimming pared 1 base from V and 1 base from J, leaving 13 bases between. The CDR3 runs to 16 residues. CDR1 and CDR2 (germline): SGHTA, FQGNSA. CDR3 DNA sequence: TGTGCCAGCAGCTTAGTGTCGGGGGCAGGGAACACTGAAGCTTTCTTT. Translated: CASSLVSGAGNTEAFF.

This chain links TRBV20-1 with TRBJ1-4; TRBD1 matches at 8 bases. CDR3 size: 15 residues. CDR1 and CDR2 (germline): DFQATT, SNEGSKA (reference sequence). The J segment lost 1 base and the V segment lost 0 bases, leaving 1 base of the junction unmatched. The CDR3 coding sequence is TGCAGTGCTAGAGACACAGGGGGAACTAATGAAAAACTGTTTTTT. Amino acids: CSARDTGGTNEKLFF.

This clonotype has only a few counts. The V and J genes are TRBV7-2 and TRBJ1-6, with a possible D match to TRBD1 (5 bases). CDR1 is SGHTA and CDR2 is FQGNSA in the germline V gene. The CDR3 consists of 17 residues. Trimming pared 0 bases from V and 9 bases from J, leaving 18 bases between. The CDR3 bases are TGTGCCAGCAGCTTAGCGCTGGCGGTGGGGCTCGGTTCACCCCTCCACTTT. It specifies CASSLALAVGLGSPLHF.

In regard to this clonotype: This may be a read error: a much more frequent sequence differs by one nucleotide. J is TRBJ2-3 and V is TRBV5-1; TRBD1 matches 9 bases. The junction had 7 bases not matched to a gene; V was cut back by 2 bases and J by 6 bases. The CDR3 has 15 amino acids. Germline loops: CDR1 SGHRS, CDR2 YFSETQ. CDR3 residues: CASSLPGQGMDTQYF. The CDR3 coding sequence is TGCGCCAGCAGCTTACCGGGACAGGGCATGGATACGCAGTATTTT.

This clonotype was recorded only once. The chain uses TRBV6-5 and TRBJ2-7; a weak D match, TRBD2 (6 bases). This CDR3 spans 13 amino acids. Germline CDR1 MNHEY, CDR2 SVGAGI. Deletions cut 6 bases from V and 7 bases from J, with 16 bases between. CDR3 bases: TGTGCCAGCAGGCCTCCGGGGAGGAATGAGCAGTACTTC. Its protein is CASRPPGRNEQYF.

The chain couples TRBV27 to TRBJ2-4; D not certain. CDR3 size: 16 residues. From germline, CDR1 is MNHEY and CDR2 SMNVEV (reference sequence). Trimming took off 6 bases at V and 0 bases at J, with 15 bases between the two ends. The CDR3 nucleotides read TGTGCCAGCAGACTTTTTGGGGTTGGAGCCAAAAACATTCAGTACTTC. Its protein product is CASRLFGVGAKNIQYF.

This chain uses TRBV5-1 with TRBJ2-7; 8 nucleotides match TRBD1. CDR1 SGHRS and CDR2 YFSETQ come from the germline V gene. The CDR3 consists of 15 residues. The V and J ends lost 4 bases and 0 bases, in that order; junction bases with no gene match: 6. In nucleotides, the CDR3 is TGCGCCAGCAGCACCGACAGGGGTAGCTCCTACGAGCAGTACTTC. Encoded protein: CASSTDRGSSYEQYF.

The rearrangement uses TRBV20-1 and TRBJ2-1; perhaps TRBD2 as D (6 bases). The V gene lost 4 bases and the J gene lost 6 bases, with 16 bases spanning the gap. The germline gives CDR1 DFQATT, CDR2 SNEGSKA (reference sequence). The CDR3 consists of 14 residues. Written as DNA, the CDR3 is TGCAGTGCTACGCCGGCTAACGGGAGCAATGAGCAGTTCTTC. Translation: CSATPANGSNEQFF.

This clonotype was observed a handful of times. The CDR3 is CASRNGQGTQPQHF. The CDR3 DNA reads as TGTGCCAGCAGAAATGGACAGGGGACGCAGCCCCAGCATTTT. The gene calls are TRBV6-2 or TRBV6-3 and TRBJ1-5; the match to TRBD1 covers 9 bases. After removal of 6 bases from V and 7 bases from J, the junction contained 7 bases not matched to a gene. The CDR3 sequence is 14 residues long. From germline, CDR1 is MNHEY and CDR2 SVGEGT.